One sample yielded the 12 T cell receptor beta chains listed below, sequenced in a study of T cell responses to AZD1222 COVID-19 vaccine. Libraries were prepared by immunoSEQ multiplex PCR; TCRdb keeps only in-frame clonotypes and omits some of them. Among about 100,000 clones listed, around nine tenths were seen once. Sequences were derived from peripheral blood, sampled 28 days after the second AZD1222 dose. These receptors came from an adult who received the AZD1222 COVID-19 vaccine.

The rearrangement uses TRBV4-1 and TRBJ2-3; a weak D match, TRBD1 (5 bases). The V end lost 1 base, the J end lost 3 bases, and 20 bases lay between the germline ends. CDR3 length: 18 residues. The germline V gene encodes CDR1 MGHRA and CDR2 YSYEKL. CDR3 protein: CASSQVFRPGQGTDTQYF. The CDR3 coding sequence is TGCGCCAGCAGCCAAGTCTTTCGTCCGGGCCAGGGAACAGATACGCAGTATTTT.

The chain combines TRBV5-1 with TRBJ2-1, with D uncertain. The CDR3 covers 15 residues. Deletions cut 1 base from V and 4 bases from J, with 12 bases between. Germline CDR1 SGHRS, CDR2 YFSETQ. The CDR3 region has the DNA TGCGCCAGCAGCTTGTCACAACTGGCGTACAATGAGCAGTTCTTC. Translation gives CASSLSQLAYNEQFF.

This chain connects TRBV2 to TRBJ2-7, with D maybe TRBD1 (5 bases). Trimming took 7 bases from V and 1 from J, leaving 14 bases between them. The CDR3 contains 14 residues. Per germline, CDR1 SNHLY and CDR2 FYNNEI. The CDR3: CASIRTRMSYEQYF. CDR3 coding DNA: TGTGCCAGCATAAGGACACGGATGTCCTACGAGCAGTACTTC.

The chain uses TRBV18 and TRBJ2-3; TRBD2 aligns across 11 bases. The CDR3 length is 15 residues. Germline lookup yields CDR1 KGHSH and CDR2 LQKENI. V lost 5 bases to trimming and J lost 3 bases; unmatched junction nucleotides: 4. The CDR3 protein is CASSTTSGGTDTQYF. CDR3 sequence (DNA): TGTGCCAGCTCAACTACTAGCGGGGGTACAGATACGCAGTATTTT. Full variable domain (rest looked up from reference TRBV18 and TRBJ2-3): NAGVMQNPRHLVRRRGQEARLRCSPMKGHSHVYWYRQLPEEGLKFMVYLQKENIIDESGMPKERFSAEFPKEGPSILRIQQVVRGDSAAYFCASSTTSGGTDTQYFGPGTRLTVL.

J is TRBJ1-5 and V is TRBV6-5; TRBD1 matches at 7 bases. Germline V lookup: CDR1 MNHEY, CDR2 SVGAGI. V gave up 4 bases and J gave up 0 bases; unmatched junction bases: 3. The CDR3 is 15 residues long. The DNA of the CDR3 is TGTGCCAGCAGTTCCGGACAGGTTAGCAATCAGCCCCAGCATTTT. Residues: CASSSGQVSNQPQHF.

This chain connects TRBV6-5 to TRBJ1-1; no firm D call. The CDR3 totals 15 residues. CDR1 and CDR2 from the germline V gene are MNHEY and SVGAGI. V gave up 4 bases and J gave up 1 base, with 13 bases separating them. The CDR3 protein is CASSLSPGENTEAFF. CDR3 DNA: TGTGCCAGCAGTTTATCCCCGGGTGAGAACACTGAAGCTTTCTTT.

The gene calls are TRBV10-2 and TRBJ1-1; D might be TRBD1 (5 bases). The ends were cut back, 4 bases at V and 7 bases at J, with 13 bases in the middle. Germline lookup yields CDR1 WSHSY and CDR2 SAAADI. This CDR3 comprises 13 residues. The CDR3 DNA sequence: TGCGCCAGCAGTGCCCCAGGGTATAGTGAAGCTTTCTTT. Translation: CASSAPGYSEAFF.

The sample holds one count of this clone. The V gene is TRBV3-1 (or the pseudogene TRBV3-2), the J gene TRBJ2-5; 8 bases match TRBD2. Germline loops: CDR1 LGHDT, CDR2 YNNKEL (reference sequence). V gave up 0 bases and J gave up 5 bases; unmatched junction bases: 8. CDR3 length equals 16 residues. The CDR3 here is CASSQDGPGGLETQYF. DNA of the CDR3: TGTGCCAGCAGCCAAGATGGGCCGGGGGGGCTCGAGACCCAGTACTTC.

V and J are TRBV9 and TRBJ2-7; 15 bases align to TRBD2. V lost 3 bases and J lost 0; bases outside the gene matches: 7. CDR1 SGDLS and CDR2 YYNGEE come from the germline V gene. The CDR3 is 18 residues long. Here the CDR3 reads CASSEGLAGGPNSYEQYF. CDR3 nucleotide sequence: TGTGCCAGCAGCGAAGGACTAGCGGGAGGGCCTAACTCCTACGAGCAGTACTTC.

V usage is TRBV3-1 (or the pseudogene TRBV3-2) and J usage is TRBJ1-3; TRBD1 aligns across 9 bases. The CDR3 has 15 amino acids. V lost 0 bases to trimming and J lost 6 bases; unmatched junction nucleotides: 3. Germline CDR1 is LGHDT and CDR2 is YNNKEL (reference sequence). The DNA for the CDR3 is TGTGCCAGCAGCCAAGACGGGACAGGGAAAAACACCATATATTTT. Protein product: CASSQDGTGKNTIYF.

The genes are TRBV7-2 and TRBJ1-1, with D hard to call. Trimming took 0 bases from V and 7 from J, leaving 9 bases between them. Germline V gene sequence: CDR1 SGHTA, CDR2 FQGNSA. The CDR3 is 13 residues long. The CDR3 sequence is CASSLALSDEAFF. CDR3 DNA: TGTGCCAGCAGCTTAGCGTTGTCAGATGAAGCTTTCTTT. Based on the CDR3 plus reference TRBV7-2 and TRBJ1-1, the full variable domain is GAGVSQSPSNKVTEKGKDVELRCDPISGHTALYWYRQSLGQGLEFLIYFQGNSAPDKSGLPSDRFSAERTGGSVSTLTIQRTQQEDSAVYLCASSLALSDEAFFGQGTRLTVV.

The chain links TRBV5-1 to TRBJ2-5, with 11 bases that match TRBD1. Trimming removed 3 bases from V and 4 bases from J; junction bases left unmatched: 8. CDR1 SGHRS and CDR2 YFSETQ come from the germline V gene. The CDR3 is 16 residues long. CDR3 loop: CASSSMDRGLRETQYF. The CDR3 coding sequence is TGCGCCAGCAGCTCGATGGACAGGGGGCTTCGAGAGACCCAGTACTTC.